Listed below are T cell receptor beta chains from one sample, sequenced in a study of blood T cell repertoires in COVID-19. Libraries were prepared by immunoSEQ multiplex PCR; TCRdb keeps only in-frame clonotypes and omits some of them. The sample consists of 250,000 to 350,000 clones, 90% of them appearing once. The sample was peripheral blood. The receptor source for this set is a woman in her twenties or thirties with COVID-19, enrolled during active disease. CDR3s include the opening cysteine and the closing phenylalanine or tryptophan. D genes are given only for firm matches. Clone size appears in some rows only: once, few, many, or a class for an expanded clone.

v_gene	len	j_gene	abundance	d_gene	CDR3aa	CDR3nt
TRBV19	15	TRBJ1-2	-	TRBD1	CASSPGTDSNYGYTF	TGTGCCAGTAGTCCTGGGACAGATTCTAACTATGGCTACACCTTC
TRBV29-1	12	TRBJ2-7	-	-	CSVESGSYEQYF	TGCAGCGTTGAGTCCGGTTCCTACGAGCAGTACTTC
TRBV7-6	17	TRBJ2-7	-	TRBD2	CASSFLAGASPAYEQYF	TGTGCCAGCAGCTTTTTAGCGGGAGCTTCTCCAGCCTACGAGCAGTACTTC
TRBV12-5	16	TRBJ1-4	-	TRBD1	CASGLPTGTTNEKLFF	TGTGCTAGTGGTTTGCCGACAGGGACAACTAATGAAAAACTGTTTTTT
TRBV18	15	TRBJ1-1	once	TRBD1	CASSPPQGMNTEAFF	TGTGCCAGCTCACCACCACAGGGGATGAACACTGAAGCTTTCTTT
TRBV5-1	13	TRBJ2-5	-	-	CASSRDTQETQYF	TGCGCCAGCAGCCGGGACACCCAAGAGACCCAGTACTTC
TRBV5-1	12	TRBJ2-2	-	-	CASSIPPGELFF	TGCGCCAGCAGTATCCCCCCCGGGGAGCTGTTTTTT
TRBV13	16	TRBJ2-6	-	-	CASSPRLSGDPTFGTF	TGTGCCAGCAGCCCAAGGCTATCAGGGGACCCGACCTTCGGGACTTTC
TRBV28	11	TRBJ1-1	-	-	CASSETGGGFF	TGTGCCAGCAGCGAGACAGGTGGTGGTTTCTTT
TRBV28	18	TRBJ2-1	-	TRBD2	CASSSHGLAGGPVDEQFF	TGTGCCAGCAGTTCCCACGGACTAGCGGGAGGCCCGGTGGATGAGCAGTTCTTC
TRBV5-4	15	TRBJ1-3	-	TRBD1	CASSTKGAGGNTIYF	TGTGCCAGCAGCACAAAGGGGGCTGGGGGAAACACCATATATTTT
TRBV28	13	TRBJ1-1	-	-	CASKGTSHTEAFF	TGTGCCAGCAAAGGGACTAGTCACACTGAAGCTTTCTTT
TRBV28	16	TRBJ2-7	-	TRBD2	CASSPGGTSGSEEQYF	TGTGCCAGCAGTCCTGGGGGGACTAGCGGGAGCGAGGAGCAGTACTTC
TRBV10-3	17	TRBJ1-1	-	-	CAISESKFDIVGREAFF	TGTGCCATCAGTGAGTCAAAATTCGATATCGTTGGCAGGGAAGCTTTCTTT
TRBV7-6	17	TRBJ2-7	-	TRBD2	CASSPGTSGKSPYEQYF	TGTGCCAGCAGCCCCGGGACTAGCGGGAAGTCCCCCTACGAGCAGTACTTC
TRBV7-6	18	TRBJ2-5	-	-	CASSLVGYPGTYQETQYF	TGTGCCAGCAGCTTAGTAGGGTACCCAGGGACTTACCAAGAGACCCAGTACTTC
TRBV9	19	TRBJ2-6	-	TRBD2	CASSPTGLAGGPGANVLTF	TGTGCCAGCAGCCCCACGGGACTAGCGGGAGGGCCTGGGGCCAACGTCCTGACTTTC
TRBV6-6	15	TRBJ2-1	-	TRBD2	CASSYPSGNYNEQFF	TGTGCCAGCAGTTACCCTAGCGGGAACTACAATGAGCAGTTCTTC
TRBV3-1/TRBV3-2	17	TRBJ1-2	few	-	CASSQDLQGRGNYGYTF	TGTGCCAGCAGCCAAGATCTACAGGGAAGGGGTAACTATGGCTACACCTTC
TRBV12-3/TRBV12-4	13	TRBJ1-5	-	-	CASSDWGDQPQHF	TGTGCCAGCAGTGATTGGGGGGATCAGCCCCAGCATTTT
TRBV3-1/TRBV3-2	16	TRBJ2-1	-	TRBD2	CASSLLGASGSNEQFF	TGTGCCAGCAGCCTATTGGGGGCTAGCGGGAGTAATGAGCAGTTCTTC
TRBV11-2	18	TRBJ2-7	once	TRBD2	CASTPRRAGGPEPYEQYF	TGTGCCAGCACCCCTCGACGAGCGGGAGGGCCTGAACCCTACGAGCAGTACTTC
TRBV7-2	15	TRBJ2-1	-	TRBD2	CASSLDRTRNNEQFF	TGTGCCAGCAGCTTAGATCGGACTAGGAACAATGAGCAGTTCTTC
TRBV7-2	15	TRBJ2-5	-	-	CASSPTGTYQETQYF	TGTGCCAGCAGCCCGACGGGAACGTACCAAGAGACCCAGTACTTC
TRBV11-3	18	TRBJ2-7	once	-	CASSLEEVVGHPSYEQYF	TGTGCCAGCAGCTTAGAAGAGGTGGTTGGACACCCTTCCTACGAGCAGTACTTC
TRBV19	17	TRBJ2-2	-	-	CASSTAGGRGGTGELFF	TGTGCCAGTAGTACCGCAGGGGGACGGGGGGGCACCGGGGAGCTGTTTTTT
TRBV7-8	15	TRBJ1-1	-	-	CASSNRDVGNTEAFF	TGTGCCAGCAGCAACAGGGACGTAGGTAACACTGAAGCTTTCTTT
TRBV2	14	TRBJ1-1	-	-	CASSEGSRVGEAFF	TGTGCCAGCAGTGAAGGGTCCAGGGTAGGTGAAGCTTTCTTT
TRBV30	16	TRBJ2-2	-	-	CAWTVGTGSNTGELFF	TGTGCCTGGACTGTGGGAACAGGATCGAACACCGGGGAGCTGTTTTTT
TRBV5-6	17	TRBJ2-3	-	-	CASSLALSRGHTDTQYF	TGTGCCAGCAGCTTGGCCTTGTCTAGAGGGCACACAGATACGCAGTATTTT
TRBV19	16	TRBJ2-1	-	TRBD2	CASSIDSGLAGNEQFF	TGTGCCAGTAGTATAGACTCGGGACTAGCAGGCAATGAGCAGTTCTTC
TRBV7-2	16	TRBJ1-6	-	TRBD1	CASSSSRGTGNSPLHF	TGTGCCAGCAGTTCTTCCAGGGGGACTGGAAATTCACCCCTCCACTTT
TRBV19	14	TRBJ1-1	-	-	CASRRGRGGTEAFF	TGTGCCAGCCGGAGGGGCAGAGGAGGCACTGAAGCTTTCTTT
TRBV6-6	16	TRBJ2-7	once	-	CASSSPRGQLSYEQYF	TGTGCCAGCAGTTCTCCCCGCGGGCAACTCTCCTACGAGCAGTACTTC
TRBV3-1/TRBV3-2	13	TRBJ2-7	-	-	CASSPDFSYEQYF	TGTGCCAGCAGCCCGGACTTCTCCTACGAGCAGTACTTC
TRBV3-1/TRBV3-2	15	TRBJ1-4	few	-	CASSHRGGTNEKLFF	TGTGCCAGCAGCCATAGGGGTGGCACTAATGAAAAACTGTTTTTT
TRBV19	15	TRBJ1-6	-	TRBD1	CASSISGTAYSPLHF	TGTGCCAGTAGTATTTCCGGGACAGCCTATTCACCCCTCCACTTT
TRBV7-6	14	TRBJ2-5	-	TRBD1	CASSFYSQGETQYF	TGTGCCAGCAGCTTTTATTCACAGGGGGAGACCCAGTACTTC
TRBV10-2	12	TRBJ2-7	-	-	CASSEGLYEQYF	TGCGCCAGCAGTGAGGGCCTCTACGAGCAGTACTTC
TRBV7-9	17	TRBJ1-1	-	-	CASSLSVWGRKNTEAFF	TGTGCCAGCAGCTTATCGGTCTGGGGCCGGAAGAACACTGAAGCTTTCTTT
TRBV5-1	15	TRBJ2-7	-	TRBD1	CASSLATGDAYEQYF	TGCGCCAGCAGCTTGGCGACAGGGGACGCATACGAGCAGTACTTC
TRBV19	13	TRBJ2-4	-	-	CASSIEQKNIQYF	TGTGCCAGTAGTATAGAACAAAAAAACATTCAGTACTTC
TRBV14	19	TRBJ2-1	few	TRBD1	CASSTTGGSTASSYNEQFF	TGTGCCAGCAGCACCACAGGGGGTAGTACGGCCAGCTCCTACAATGAGCAGTTCTTC
TRBV27	15	TRBJ2-3	-	TRBD2	CASSPGLAGVGTQYF	TGTGCCAGCAGCCCGGGACTAGCGGGAGTAGGTACGCAGTATTTT
TRBV20-1	11	TRBJ1-1	once	-	CSAVHHTEAFF	TGCAGTGCTGTACACCACACTGAAGCTTTCTTT
TRBV4-2	17	TRBJ2-2	-	-	CASSQERRVWNTGELFF	TGTGCCAGCAGCCAAGAACGCCGAGTATGGAACACCGGGGAGCTGTTTTTT
TRBV27	14	TRBJ1-6	-	-	CASSLSADNSPLHF	TGTGCCAGCAGTTTAAGTGCGGATAATTCACCCCTCCACTTT